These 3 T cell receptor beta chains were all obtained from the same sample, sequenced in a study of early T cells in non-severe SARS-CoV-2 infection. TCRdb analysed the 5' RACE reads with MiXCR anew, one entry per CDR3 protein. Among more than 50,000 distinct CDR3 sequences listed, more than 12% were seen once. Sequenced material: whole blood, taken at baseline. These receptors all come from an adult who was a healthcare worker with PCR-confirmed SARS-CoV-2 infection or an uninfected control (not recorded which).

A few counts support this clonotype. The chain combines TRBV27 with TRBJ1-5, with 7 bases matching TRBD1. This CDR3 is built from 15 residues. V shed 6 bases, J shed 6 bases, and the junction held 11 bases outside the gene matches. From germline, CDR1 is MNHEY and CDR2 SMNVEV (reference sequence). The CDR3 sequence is CASRPKGAAVQPQHF. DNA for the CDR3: TGTGCCAGCAGACCTAAGGGGGCCGCCGTTCAGCCCCAGCATTTT.

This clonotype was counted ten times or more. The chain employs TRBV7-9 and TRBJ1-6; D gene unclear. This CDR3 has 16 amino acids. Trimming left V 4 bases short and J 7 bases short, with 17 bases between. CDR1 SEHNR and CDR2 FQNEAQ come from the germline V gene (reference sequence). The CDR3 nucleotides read TGTGCCAGCAGCTCCTCCGGGTCTCTCACGAATTCACCCCTCCACTTT. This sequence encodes CASSSSGSLTNSPLHF.

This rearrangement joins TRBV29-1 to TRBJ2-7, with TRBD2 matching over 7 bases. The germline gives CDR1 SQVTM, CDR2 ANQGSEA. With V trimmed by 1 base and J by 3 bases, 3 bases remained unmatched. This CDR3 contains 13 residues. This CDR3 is CSVEGGSVYEQYF. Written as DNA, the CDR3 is TGCAGCGTTGAAGGCGGGAGCGTCTACGAGCAGTACTTC.